This section outlines one T cell receptor beta chain sequence together with its context. Its antigen is not known. Deletions cut 3 bases from V and 7 bases from J, with 10 bases between. Germline V gene lookup returns CDR1 MDHEN and CDR2 SYDVKM. The CDR3 length is 13 residues. This record comes from a study of cytomegalovirus exposure and HLA in healthy donors. The PCR had 60 Vbeta and 13 Jbeta primers. Using immunoSEQ multiplex PCR, the repertoire was profiled, and TCRdb retains in-frame clones only, with some absent. The repertoire holds about 150,000 clones, with 65% to 80% as singletons. Study-level points and caveats: A later analysis associated approximately 17,000 TCR beta sequences with HLA alleles at a 0.05 false discovery rate.

Sequences were obtained from PBMCs. The chain is built from TRBV28 and TRBJ2-1; D not certain. This TCR derives from a man aged 40-49 years in good health and CMV-seropositive. Here the CDR3 DNA reads TGTGCCAGCAGTTTGCACAGCCAAAATGAGCAGTTCTTC. Encoded protein: CASSLHSQNEQFF.